This T cell receptor beta chain comes out of a study of T cell changes during pregnancy in multiple sclerosis. This clone is medium-sized within its sample. The repertoire was sequenced with immunoSEQ multiplex PCR; TCRdb's copy has only in-frame clones and lacks some. Of approximately 90,000 clones detected, more than 85% appear once; the ten largest clones hold under 3%. CDR1 is SGHDN, CDR2 FVKESK, per germline. Trimming shortened V by 3 bases and J by 3 bases, and 12 bases separated the two germline ends. The CDR3 is made up of 14 amino acids. This sequence was found in a female donor with multiple sclerosis, enrolled in a pregnancy study. The rearrangement joins TRBV14 to TRBJ2-7; TRBD1 might be the D (5 bases). Sequenced material: peripheral blood, taken in the first trimester of pregnancy. The CDR3 is CASSQTPRDYEQYF. The CDR3 nucleotides are TGTGCCAGCAGCCAGACTCCCAGGGACTACGAGCAGTACTTC.